A selection of T cell receptor beta chains follows, all from one sample in a study of T cell responses to AZD1222 COVID-19 vaccine. The method was immunoSEQ multiplex PCR; TCRdb's version includes in-frame clones alone and lacks a portion of them. Of 25,000 to 30,000 clones detected, 92% appear once; the ten largest clones hold roughly 8.1%. The sample here was peripheral blood, taken 28 days after the second AZD1222 dose. Receptors originate from an adult who received the AZD1222 COVID-19 vaccine. Both conserved end residues are part of each CDR3. Each record gives: J gene, D gene, V gene, clone size, CDR3 protein, CDR3 DNA. A D gene is named only where the DNA matches it firmly. Not every row has a clone size; where given, it reads once, few, many or a size class.

j_call: TRBJ1-5; d_call: TRBD1; v_call: TRBV2; clone_size: -; cdr3_aa: CASSGTGNFQPQHF; cdr3_nt: TGTGCCAGCTCAGGGACAGGGAATTTTCAGCCCCAGCATTTT
j_call: TRBJ2-1; d_call: -; v_call: TRBV27; clone_size: few; cdr3_aa: CASSLAAMSYNEQFF; cdr3_nt: TGTGCCAGCAGCCTAGCTGCCATGTCCTACAATGAGCAGTTCTTC
j_call: TRBJ2-4; d_call: -; v_call: TRBV28; clone_size: -; cdr3_aa: CASSFFQTRGNIQYF; cdr3_nt: TGTGCCAGCAGTTTCTTCCAGACACGGGGAAACATTCAGTACTTC
j_call: TRBJ1-1; d_call: -; v_call: TRBV7-2; clone_size: few; cdr3_aa: CASSEDGNTEAFF; cdr3_nt: TGTGCCAGCAGCGAGGACGGGAACACTGAAGCTTTCTTT
j_call: TRBJ1-2; d_call: -; v_call: TRBV4-3; clone_size: -; cdr3_aa: CASSQDGYGYTF; cdr3_nt: TGCGCCAGCAGCCAAGATGGTTATGGCTACACCTTC
j_call: TRBJ1-5; d_call: TRBD1; v_call: TRBV7-9; clone_size: -; cdr3_aa: CASSLTGQGDQPQHF; cdr3_nt: TGTGCCAGCAGCTTAACCGGACAGGGGGATCAGCCCCAGCATTTT
j_call: TRBJ1-3; d_call: -; v_call: TRBV7-2; clone_size: -; cdr3_aa: CASSLQDSGNTIYF; cdr3_nt: TGTGCCAGCAGCTTACAGGATTCTGGAAACACCATATATTTT
j_call: TRBJ1-2; d_call: TRBD1; v_call: TRBV12-3/TRBV12-4; clone_size: -; cdr3_aa: CASRPTGGYGYTF; cdr3_nt: TGTGCCAGCAGGCCGACAGGGGGCTATGGCTACACCTTC
j_call: TRBJ1-1; d_call: -; v_call: TRBV10-1; clone_size: -; cdr3_aa: CAGVDTEAFF; cdr3_nt: TGCGCCGGGGTGGACACTGAAGCTTTCTTT
j_call: TRBJ1-5; d_call: -; v_call: TRBV28; clone_size: -; cdr3_aa: CASNEESNQPQHF; cdr3_nt: TGTGCCAGCAATGAGGAGAGCAATCAGCCCCAGCATTTT
j_call: TRBJ2-7; d_call: -; v_call: TRBV6-2/TRBV6-3; clone_size: -; cdr3_aa: CASSSKGGYEQYF; cdr3_nt: TGTGCCAGCAGTTCCAAGGGGGGGTACGAGCAGTACTTC
j_call: TRBJ2-1; d_call: TRBD2; v_call: TRBV5-1; clone_size: -; cdr3_aa: CASSLVGTRQNEQFF; cdr3_nt: TGCGCCAGCAGCTTAGTTGGGACTAGACAGAATGAGCAGTTCTTC
j_call: TRBJ2-7; d_call: -; v_call: TRBV18; clone_size: -; cdr3_aa: CASSPPRGIGYEQYF; cdr3_nt: TGTGCCAGCTCACCACCTCGGGGGATCGGCTACGAGCAGTACTTC
j_call: TRBJ2-7; d_call: -; v_call: TRBV9; clone_size: -; cdr3_aa: CASEQGDNSYEQYF; cdr3_nt: TGTGCCAGCGAACAGGGAGACAACTCCTACGAGCAGTACTTC
j_call: TRBJ2-7; d_call: -; v_call: TRBV30; clone_size: -; cdr3_aa: CAWSTNDWGYEQYF; cdr3_nt: TGTGCCTGGAGTACCAACGACTGGGGGTACGAGCAGTACTTC
j_call: TRBJ1-5; d_call: TRBD1; v_call: TRBV5-6; clone_size: -; cdr3_aa: CASSLQGAPGDDQPQHF; cdr3_nt: TGTGCCAGCAGCTTGCAGGGGGCGCCGGGGGACGATCAGCCCCAGCATTTT
j_call: TRBJ2-3; d_call: TRBD2; v_call: TRBV5-1; clone_size: -; cdr3_aa: CASSRRGLAGVSTDTQYF; cdr3_nt: TGCGCCAGCAGCCGGAGGGGACTAGCGGGAGTAAGCACAGATACGCAGTATTTT
j_call: TRBJ1-1; d_call: -; v_call: TRBV7-9; clone_size: -; cdr3_aa: CASSLFGLEAFF; cdr3_nt: TGTGCCAGCAGCTTATTTGGGCTTGAAGCTTTCTTT
j_call: TRBJ1-2; d_call: -; v_call: TRBV3-1/TRBV3-2; clone_size: -; cdr3_aa: CASSNRVGGYTF; cdr3_nt: TGTGCCAGCAGTAATAGGGTCGGGGGCTACACCTTC
j_call: TRBJ2-5; d_call: -; v_call: TRBV10-2; clone_size: -; cdr3_aa: CASSVSIQEPQYF; cdr3_nt: TGCGCCAGCAGTGTTTCGATCCAAGAGCCCCAGTACTTC
j_call: TRBJ1-2; d_call: -; v_call: TRBV12-3/TRBV12-4; clone_size: -; cdr3_aa: CASSLMGYGYTF; cdr3_nt: TGTGCCAGCAGTTTGATGGGGTATGGCTACACCTTC